The 24 T cell receptor beta chains below come from one sample, sequenced in a study of shared clonotypes between healthy human individuals. The assay was immunoSEQ multiplex PCR, and TCRdb's table has in-frame clones only and misses some. The sample consists of 2 million to 2.5 million clones, 90% to 96% of them appearing once. Sequenced material: naive CD4+ T cells sorted from blood. Subset here: CD45RA+ positively selected. Source of these receptors: a man in his late teens or twenties in good health.

The rearrangement uses TRBV7-2 and TRBJ1-4, with 7 bases fitting TRBD1. The CDR3 spans 15 residues. The V and J ends lost 4 bases and 4 bases, in that order; junction bases with no gene match: 6. The V gene's germline CDR1 is SGHTA and CDR2 FQGNSA. This chain's CDR3 is CASSSVQGINEKLFF. The CDR3 bases are TGTGCCAGCAGCTCCGTACAGGGGATTAATGAAAAACTGTTTTTT.

The chain's CDR3 is CASRRGGGFGQPQHF. CDR3 coding DNA: TGTGCCAGCAGACGGGGCGGGGGGTTTGGTCAGCCCCAGCATTTT. The V and J genes are TRBV6-1 and TRBJ1-5, with D perhaps TRBD1 (5 bases). V was shortened by 6 bases and J by 6 bases, with 18 bases between the two germline ends. Germline-derived CDR1 and CDR2 are MNHNS and SASEGT. The CDR3 extends over 15 amino acids.

The chain employs TRBV5-1 and TRBJ1-6, with 8 nucleotides matching TRBD1. Germline-derived CDR1 and CDR2 are SGHRS and YFSETQ. This CDR3 has 15 amino acids. Unmatched junction bases numbered 11, after V lost 6 bases and J lost 9 bases. CDR3 sequence: CASTDSGGRGSPLHF. Here the CDR3 DNA reads TGCGCCAGCACCGACTCAGGGGGCAGGGGTTCACCCCTCCACTTT.

This clone appeared a few times. This sequence joins TRBV10-3 and TRBJ1-4; 7 bases are a match to TRBD1. Germline CDR1 and CDR2: ENHRY and SYGVKD. The CDR3 runs 12 residues. The ends lost 10 bases at V and 8 bases at J; junction bases unmatched: 7. In DNA, the CDR3 is TGTGCCACACGTGGGGACAGCGAAAAACTGTTTTTT. Translation gives CATRGDSEKLFF.

This chain uses TRBV5-1 with TRBJ1-1; TRBD1 agrees at 7 bases. This CDR3 comprises 15 residues. Germline V lookup: CDR1 SGHRS, CDR2 YFSETQ. Germline trimming cut 0 bases from V and 3 bases from J; bases unmatched to any gene: 5. CDR3 nucleotides: TGCGCCAGCAGCTTGGCCACAGGGGCTTACACTGAAGCTTTCTTT. It specifies CASSLATGAYTEAFF. The full variable domain, completed using reference TRBV5-1 and TRBJ1-1, is KAGVTQTPRYLIKTRGQQVTLSCSPISGHRSVSWYQQTPGQGLQFLFEYFSETQRNKGNFPGRFSGRQFSNSRSEMNVSTLELGDSALYLCASSLATGAYTEAFFGQGTRLTVV.

This rearrangement joins TRBV2 to TRBJ2-7, with TRBD1 identical over 10 bases. The CDR3 has 16 residues. The germline CDR1 and CDR2 sequences are SNHLY and FYNNEI. After removal of 5 bases from V and 4 bases from J, the junction contained 11 bases not matched to a gene. In nucleotides, the CDR3 is TGTGCCAGCAGTAACGCCGATTTGGGACAGGGGTACGAGCAGTACTTC. Its protein is CASSNADLGQGYEQYF.

CDR3 nucleotides: TGTGCCAGCAGCAGAATTGGTGCTACTGCGAACACCGGGGAGCTGTTTTTT. Protein sequence: CASSRIGATANTGELFF. This chain connects TRBV5-5 to TRBJ2-2; D is uncertain. Germline CDR1 SGHKS, CDR2 YYEKEE (reference sequence). The CDR3 is made up of 17 amino acids. V gave up 4 bases and J gave up 0 bases, with 16 bases separating them.

This clone has a single count. V usage is TRBV5-4 and J usage is TRBJ2-7, with 9 bases identical to TRBD1. This CDR3 has 14 residues. Germline V gene sequence: CDR1 SGHNT, CDR2 YYREEE (reference sequence). V gave up 5 bases and J gave up 5 bases; unmatched junction bases: 8. CDR3 nucleotides: TGTGCCAGCAGTAAACCGGGACAGGGTAACGAGCAGTACTTC. It encodes CASSKPGQGNEQYF.

The rearrangement uses TRBV7-3 and TRBJ2-2; D could derive from TRBD1 or TRBD2 (6 bases each). Germline CDR1 is SGHTA and CDR2 is FQGTGA. This CDR3 contains 15 residues. Deletions cut 6 bases from V and 0 bases from J, with 11 bases between. CDR3: CASREGQTNTGELFF. As DNA, the CDR3 is TGTGCCAGCAGGGAGGGACAAACGAACACCGGGGAGCTGTTTTTT.

The chain links TRBV11-2 to TRBJ2-1; D is uncertain. Trimming stripped 1 base from V and 10 bases from J, with 11 bases between. The CDR3 is made up of 13 amino acids. Per germline, CDR1 SGHAT and CDR2 FQNNGV. CDR3 nucleotides: TGTGCCAGCAGCTTAGGTTCTATCGTAGAGCAGTTCTTC. Translating gives CASSLGSIVEQFF.

Turning to this clone: Other DNA sequences of this sample code for an identical CDR3. This chain uses TRBV4-3 with TRBJ2-2; D gene unclear. The CDR3 contains 15 residues. Germline V gives CDR1 LGHNA, CDR2 YSLEER. V gave up 0 bases and J gave up 1 base, with 6 bases separating them. CDR3 sequence (DNA): TGCGCCAGCAGCCAAGAAGGTGGGAACACCGGGGAGCTGTTTTTT. Residues: CASSQEGGNTGELFF.

The rearrangement joins TRBV7-8 to TRBJ1-3; TRBD1 might be the D (6 bases). Per the germline V gene, CDR1 is SGHVS and CDR2 is FQNEAQ. V shed 5 bases and J shed 2 bases, with 19 bases lying between them. This CDR3 has 17 residues. In DNA form, the CDR3 reads TGTGCCAGCAGCCCCAGGGTGTACAGGGAGGCTGGAAACACCATATATTTT. Its translation: CASSPRVYREAGNTIYF.

The chain couples TRBV19 to TRBJ2-2; D uncertain. CDR3 size: 12 residues. V gave up 3 bases and J gave up 6 bases, with 5 bases separating them. Germline lookup yields CDR1 LNHDA and CDR2 SQIVND (reference sequence). The DNA for the CDR3 is TGTGCCAGTAGTATGCCGGCCGGGGAGCTGTTTTTT. This codes for CASSMPAGELFF. The whole variable domain, remainder taken from reference TRBV19 and TRBJ2-2, is DGGITQSPKYLFRKEGQNVTLSCEQNLNHDAMYWYRQDPGQGLRLIYYSQIVNDFQKGDIAEGYSVSREKKESFPLTVTSAQKNPTAFYLCASSMPAGELFFGEGSRLTVL.

V usage is TRBV7-3 and J usage is TRBJ2-2; D is perhaps TRBD2 (6 bases). The germline gives CDR1 SGHTA, CDR2 FQGTGA. Trimming took off 3 bases at V and 6 bases at J, with 8 bases between the two ends. The CDR3 is 13 amino acids. The CDR3 loop is CASSFTSSGELFF. The CDR3 bases are TGTGCCAGCAGCTTTACTAGCTCCGGGGAGCTGTTTTTT.

The chain carries TRBV19 and TRBJ1-1, with D uncertain. This CDR3 is built from 14 residues. From germline, CDR1 is LNHDA and CDR2 SQIVND (reference sequence). V was clipped by 5 bases and J by 0 bases, with 10 bases between them. The CDR3 loop reads CASSPGPLNTEAFF. The CDR3 DNA is TGTGCCAGTAGTCCCGGGCCCTTGAACACTGAAGCTTTCTTT.

V is TRBV5-6 and J is TRBJ2-3, with D unresolved. Per the germline V gene, CDR1 is SGHDT and CDR2 is YYEEEE. V was pared by 0 bases and J by 1 base, with 12 bases between. CDR3 size: 16 residues. Here the CDR3 DNA reads TGTGCCAGCAGCTTGGGTGGTACTCTGGGCACAGATACGCAGTATTTT. It yields the protein CASSLGGTLGTDTQYF.

This chain connects TRBV9 to TRBJ2-5; 8 nucleotides agree with TRBD1. This CDR3 contains 15 residues. Germline-derived CDR1 and CDR2 are SGDLS and YYNGEE. Unmatched junction bases numbered 5, after V lost 2 bases and J lost 2 bases. CDR3 amino acids: CASSVAGTGQETQYF. The CDR3 bases are TGTGCCAGCAGCGTGGCCGGGACAGGACAAGAGACCCAGTACTTC.

This clone was observed once. The chain is built from TRBV7-2 and TRBJ1-1; a possible D gene is TRBD1 (5 bases). The CDR3 runs 14 residues. V was pared by 4 bases and J by 0 bases, with 9 bases between. CDR1 SGHTA and CDR2 FQGNSA come from the germline V gene. CDR3 bases: TGTGCCAGCAGCTGGACACCGTTGAACACTGAAGCTTTCTTT. Its protein product is CASSWTPLNTEAFF.

With regard to this clone: The same CDR3 arises from other DNA sequences in this sample as well. The chain has TRBV5-5 and TRBJ2-1; D not certain. Trimming cost V 1 base and J 0 bases, with 5 bases left between them. The CDR3 extends over 14 amino acids. Germline CDR1 SGHKS, CDR2 YYEKEE (reference sequence). In DNA form, the CDR3 reads TGTGCCAGCAGCTTGAGTAGCTCCTACAATGAGCAGTTCTTC. This sequence encodes CASSLSSSYNEQFF.

This clone was detected once. At the DNA level, this CDR3 is encoded by other sequences in the same sample as well. This chain joins TRBV5-1 and TRBJ2-3; D remains ambiguous. The CDR3 spans 16 residues. V dropped 0 bases and J dropped 2 bases, with 13 bases sitting between them. Per the germline V gene, CDR1 is SGHRS and CDR2 is YFSETQ. The CDR3 bases are TGCGCCAGCAGCTTGGCTCTGGGGTTATCCACAGATACGCAGTATTTT. Protein product: CASSLALGLSTDTQYF.

The chain is built from TRBV4-3 and TRBJ1-5, with D hard to call. V dropped 0 bases and J dropped 0 bases, with 6 bases sitting between them. In germline, CDR1 is LGHNA, CDR2 YSLEER. The CDR3 runs to 15 residues. In nucleotides, the CDR3 is TGCGCCAGCAGCCAAGAGGCGAGTAGCAATCAGCCCCAGCATTTT. This encodes CASSQEASSNQPQHF.

This chain's CDR3 is CASRIGLNTGELFF. The CDR3 DNA sequence: TGTGCTAGTCGGATAGGGCTGAACACCGGGGAGCTGTTTTTT. The chain employs TRBV12-5 and TRBJ2-2; D not certain. V gave up 8 bases and J gave up 1 base, with 11 bases separating them. CDR3 length equals 14 residues. Germline V gene data show CDR1 as LGHNT and CDR2 as FRNRAP. Full variable domain (remainder filled in from reference TRBV12-5 and TRBJ2-2): DARVTQTPRHKVTEMGQEVTMRCQPILGHNTVFWYRQTMMQGLELLAYFRNRAPLDDSGMPKDRFSAEMPDATLATLKIQPSEPRDSAVYFCASRIGLNTGELFFGEGSRLTVL.

About this clone itself: This specimen includes other DNA sequences encoding the same CDR3. This chain joins TRBV7-6 and TRBJ2-3, with unresolved D. The length of the CDR3 is 13 residues. The V and J ends lost 1 base and 1 base respectively, with 3 bases between them. Germline CDR1 reads SGHVS; CDR2 reads FNYEAQ. CDR3 coding DNA: TGTGCCAGCAGCTTAGATGGCACAGATACGCAGTATTTT. Its translation is CASSLDGTDTQYF.

The V and J genes are TRBV7-2 and TRBJ1-6, with 11 bases lining up with TRBD1. CDR1 is SGHTA and CDR2 is FQGNSA in the germline V gene. The junction had 9 bases not matched to a gene; V was cut back by 3 bases and J by 8 bases. This CDR3 is built from 17 residues. The DNA of the CDR3 is TGTGCCAGCAGCTTGTTTATTCCGGGACAGGGGGATTCACCCCTCCACTTT. Translation gives CASSLFIPGQGDSPLHF.